A selection of T cell receptor beta chains follows, all from one sample in a study of blood T cell repertoires in COVID-19. Some clones are missing from TCRdb's copy, which holds only in-frame ones; the method was immunoSEQ multiplex PCR. The sample shows tens of thousands of clones, about four fifths of them seen only once. Sequenced material: peripheral blood. These receptors all come from a human donor in a cohort sampled during active COVID-19. CDR3s include the opening cysteine and the closing phenylalanine or tryptophan. Fields, in order: CDR3 DNA, CDR3 protein, J gene, D gene, clone size, V gene. A D gene is named only where the DNA matches it firmly. Clone size is stated in some rows and not others, as once, few, many or a class when expanded.

CDR3 DNA: TGTGCCACCGCTGCGGGAACCTACGAGCAGTACTTC
CDR3 protein: CATAAGTYEQYF
J gene: TRBJ2-7
D gene: .
clone size: .
V gene: TRBV19

CDR3 DNA: TGTGCCAGCAGCTTACCAGGGGGCCAAGAGACCCAGTACTTC
CDR3 protein: CASSLPGGQETQYF
J gene: TRBJ2-5
D gene: TRBD1
clone size: .
V gene: TRBV5-4

CDR3 DNA: TGTGCCAGCAGTCCCCATGGCAGCTACGAGCAGTACTTC
CDR3 protein: CASSPHGSYEQYF
J gene: TRBJ2-7
D gene: .
clone size: .
V gene: TRBV27

CDR3 DNA: TGCGCCAGCAGCTCCTCAGGGGTTCAGAACACTGAAGCTTTCTTT
CDR3 protein: CASSSSGVQNTEAFF
J gene: TRBJ1-1
D gene: .
clone size: .
V gene: TRBV5-1

CDR3 DNA: TGTGCCAGCTCACCCTCACAGGGCACGGGCACAGATACGCAGTATTTT
CDR3 protein: CASSPSQGTGTDTQYF
J gene: TRBJ2-3
D gene: .
clone size: few
V gene: TRBV18

CDR3 DNA: TGTGCCAGCAGCCCCCCAGGACAGGGGGTCTATGGCTACACCTTC
CDR3 protein: CASSPPGQGVYGYTF
J gene: TRBJ1-2
D gene: TRBD1
clone size: .
V gene: TRBV7-8

CDR3 DNA: TGTGCCAGCAGCCCGAGAGCAGGTTCCTCTGGAAACACCATATATTTT
CDR3 protein: CASSPRAGSSGNTIYF
J gene: TRBJ1-3
D gene: .
clone size: .
V gene: TRBV9

CDR3 DNA: TGCGCCAGCAGAGACGGCGTCGGGGGGATCACCCCTCAGCCCCAGCATTTT
CDR3 protein: CASRDGVGGITPQPQHF
J gene: TRBJ1-5
D gene: .
clone size: .
V gene: TRBV23-1

CDR3 DNA: TGTGCCAGCAGCCAGGACCCCGGAGGAGATACGCAGTATTTT
CDR3 protein: CASSQDPGGDTQYF
J gene: TRBJ2-3
D gene: .
clone size: .
V gene: TRBV7-3

CDR3 DNA: TGTGCCAGCAGTCAACAGGGCACCGGGGAGCTGTTTTTT
CDR3 protein: CASSQQGTGELFF
J gene: TRBJ2-2
D gene: .
clone size: .
V gene: TRBV12-3/TRBV12-4

CDR3 DNA: TGTGCCAGCAGCTTAGCTCTGAACACTGAAGCTTTCTTT
CDR3 protein: CASSLALNTEAFF
J gene: TRBJ1-1
D gene: .
clone size: .
V gene: TRBV11-2

CDR3 DNA: TGTGCCACCAGTGACCATGGAGGGGGCAAAGGGAATGAGCAGTTCTTC
CDR3 protein: CATSDHGGGKGNEQFF
J gene: TRBJ2-1
D gene: .
clone size: .
V gene: TRBV24-1

CDR3 DNA: TGTGCCAGCAGTCTGAGGGATTCCGGGACTAATGAAAAACTGTTTTTT
CDR3 protein: CASSLRDSGTNEKLFF
J gene: TRBJ1-4
D gene: .
clone size: .
V gene: TRBV28

CDR3 DNA: TGTGCCAGTAGTTTCCGGGTCGTCAGTGTCAATCAGCCCCAGCATTTT
CDR3 protein: CASSFRVVSVNQPQHF
J gene: TRBJ1-5
D gene: .
clone size: .
V gene: TRBV19

CDR3 DNA: TGTGCCACCTCGGACACCCACGCGACTGGAAACACCATATATTTT
CDR3 protein: CATSDTHATGNTIYF
J gene: TRBJ1-3
D gene: .
clone size: .
V gene: TRBV24-1

CDR3 DNA: TGTGCCAGCAGACCGGGACTAGCGATAGGCAATGAGCAGTTCTTC
CDR3 protein: CASRPGLAIGNEQFF
J gene: TRBJ2-1
D gene: TRBD2
clone size: .
V gene: TRBV6-5

CDR3 DNA: TGTGCCAGCAGTTCGGGGGGGCATGGGGCTTTCTTT
CDR3 protein: CASSSGGHGAFF
J gene: TRBJ1-1
D gene: .
clone size: .
V gene: TRBV28

CDR3 DNA: TGTGCTAGCAGCAACCAAGCCTGGGGGCCTCAAGAGACCCAGTACTTC
CDR3 protein: CASSNQAWGPQETQYF
J gene: TRBJ2-5
D gene: .
clone size: .
V gene: TRBV7-7

CDR3 DNA: TGCGCCAGCAGCTTCGGGGGGACGGACTTCAATGAGCAGTTCTTC
CDR3 protein: CASSFGGTDFNEQFF
J gene: TRBJ2-1
D gene: TRBD2
clone size: .
V gene: TRBV5-1

CDR3 DNA: TGTGCCAGCAGCCAACCGATTCGGGAAAAACTGTTTTTT
CDR3 protein: CASSQPIREKLFF
J gene: TRBJ1-4
D gene: .
clone size: .
V gene: TRBV4-2

CDR3 DNA: TGTGCCAGTAGTATACCCGTAGCTTCCTACAATGAGCAGTTCTTC
CDR3 protein: CASSIPVASYNEQFF
J gene: TRBJ2-1
D gene: .
clone size: .
V gene: TRBV19

CDR3 DNA: TGTGCCAGCACCCGACAGGGGGCGCGGATCACTGAAGCTTTCTTT
CDR3 protein: CASTRQGARITEAFF
J gene: TRBJ1-1
D gene: TRBD1
clone size: .
V gene: TRBV6-5

CDR3 DNA: TGTGCCACCAGTGATCGGACAGCCTCTGGGGCCAACGTCCTGACTTTC
CDR3 protein: CATSDRTASGANVLTF
J gene: TRBJ2-6
D gene: .
clone size: once
V gene: TRBV24-1

CDR3 DNA: TGTGCCAGCAGCAAATCAGGTCCTTCCGAGCAGTACTTC
CDR3 protein: CASSKSGPSEQYF
J gene: TRBJ2-7
D gene: .
clone size: few
V gene: TRBV28

CDR3 DNA: TGCGCCAGCAGCTTGGCCCCGGACAGGGCCTACTACGAGCAGTACTTC
CDR3 protein: CASSLAPDRAYYEQYF
J gene: TRBJ2-7
D gene: TRBD1
clone size: .
V gene: TRBV5-1

CDR3 DNA: TGTGCCAGCGGAGCGGGATTCCTCACAGATACGCAGTATTTT
CDR3 protein: CASGAGFLTDTQYF
J gene: TRBJ2-3
D gene: TRBD2
clone size: once
V gene: TRBV6-5

CDR3 DNA: TGTGCCAGCAGCCAGAATCAGGGTAGGAGGGATGAAAAACTGTTTTTT
CDR3 protein: CASSQNQGRRDEKLFF
J gene: TRBJ1-4
D gene: .
clone size: .
V gene: TRBV4-2

CDR3 DNA: TGTGCCACCAGTGATTTGCGAGGAGGGAACTATGGCTACACCTTC
CDR3 protein: CATSDLRGGNYGYTF
J gene: TRBJ1-2
D gene: .
clone size: .
V gene: TRBV24-1

CDR3 DNA: TGTGCCAGCAGCTTAGGACTAGCGGGGGGATCCGAGCAGTACTTC
CDR3 protein: CASSLGLAGGSEQYF
J gene: TRBJ2-7
D gene: TRBD2
clone size: .
V gene: TRBV11-2

CDR3 DNA: TGCGCCAGCAGCCGTTCGGGACAGACCACAGATACGCAGTATTTT
CDR3 protein: CASSRSGQTTDTQYF
J gene: TRBJ2-3
D gene: TRBD1
clone size: .
V gene: TRBV4-1

CDR3 DNA: TGTGCCACCAGTGTAGCCGGCACCGGGGAGCTGTTTTTT
CDR3 protein: CATSVAGTGELFF
J gene: TRBJ2-2
D gene: .
clone size: .
V gene: TRBV24-1

CDR3 DNA: TGTGCCACCGGGGGAACCGCGAACACCGGGGAGCTGTTTTTT
CDR3 protein: CATGGTANTGELFF
J gene: TRBJ2-2
D gene: .
clone size: .
V gene: TRBV27

CDR3 DNA: TGTGCCAGTAGTATAGCCCATGGACAGGGGTATGGCTACACCTTC
CDR3 protein: CASSIAHGQGYGYTF
J gene: TRBJ1-2
D gene: TRBD1
clone size: .
V gene: TRBV19

CDR3 DNA: TGCGCCAGCAGCCGAGGACTTGATAGCAATCAGCCCCAGCATTTT
CDR3 protein: CASSRGLDSNQPQHF
J gene: TRBJ1-5
D gene: .
clone size: .
V gene: TRBV4-1

CDR3 DNA: TGTGCCTCCCACCCGGGAGGGGCCTTAGGATACTATGGCTACACCTTC
CDR3 protein: CASHPGGALGYYGYTF
J gene: TRBJ1-2
D gene: .
clone size: .
V gene: TRBV30

CDR3 DNA: TGTGCCAGCAGCCAAGGTTCCGGGTCCGGGGAGCTGTTTTTT
CDR3 protein: CASSQGSGSGELFF
J gene: TRBJ2-2
D gene: .
clone size: .
V gene: TRBV4-2

CDR3 DNA: TGTGCCAGCAGTCGGGACAGATCTTTGAGGTCACCCCTCCACTTT
CDR3 protein: CASSRDRSLRSPLHF
J gene: TRBJ1-6
D gene: TRBD1
clone size: once
V gene: TRBV6-5

CDR3 DNA: TGTGCCAGCAGTGTCAGGGGGTCAGATCAGCCCCAGCATTTT
CDR3 protein: CASSVRGSDQPQHF
J gene: TRBJ1-5
D gene: TRBD1
clone size: few
V gene: TRBV27

CDR3 DNA: TGTGCCAGCAGAAGGACAGGGGGTATGGGAGATACGCAGTATTTT
CDR3 protein: CASRRTGGMGDTQYF
J gene: TRBJ2-3
D gene: TRBD1
clone size: .
V gene: TRBV4-2

CDR3 DNA: TGCGCCAGCAGTAACAGGGGGTCGTACACTGAAGCTTTCTTT
CDR3 protein: CASSNRGSYTEAFF
J gene: TRBJ1-1
D gene: TRBD1
clone size: .
V gene: TRBV4-1

CDR3 DNA: TGTGCCAGCAGTCCGGGACAGGGGGCTATCGAGCAGTACTTC
CDR3 protein: CASSPGQGAIEQYF
J gene: TRBJ2-7
D gene: TRBD1
clone size: .
V gene: TRBV27

CDR3 DNA: TGTGCCAGCAGCCCCACTAGCGGGGGTGAGACCCAGTACTTC
CDR3 protein: CASSPTSGGETQYF
J gene: TRBJ2-5
D gene: TRBD2
clone size: .
V gene: TRBV28

CDR3 DNA: TGTGCCAGTAGTATAGGGGCTGGGAGCGCCAAGACCCAGTACTTC
CDR3 protein: CASSIGAGSAKTQYF
J gene: TRBJ2-5
D gene: .
clone size: .
V gene: TRBV19

CDR3 DNA: TGCGCCAGCAGCCCCGGGACAGTTCCCTACGAGCAGTACTTC
CDR3 protein: CASSPGTVPYEQYF
J gene: TRBJ2-7
D gene: TRBD1
clone size: .
V gene: TRBV5-1

CDR3 DNA: TGCGCCAGCAGCTTCGGGACAGGGATGCAGTTCTTC
CDR3 protein: CASSFGTGMQFF
J gene: TRBJ2-1
D gene: TRBD1
clone size: .
V gene: TRBV5-1

CDR3 DNA: TGTGCCAGCAGCTTGGAACAGACGAACACTGAAGCTTTCTTT
CDR3 protein: CASSLEQTNTEAFF
J gene: TRBJ1-1
D gene: .
clone size: .
V gene: TRBV5-4

CDR3 DNA: TGCGCCAGCAGCTTGGAAATGGGAGCGGCGTCCTACGAGCAGTACTTC
CDR3 protein: CASSLEMGAASYEQYF
J gene: TRBJ2-7
D gene: .
clone size: .
V gene: TRBV5-1

CDR3 DNA: TGTGCCAGCTCCCCGGGGAAGGGGGTCTCCTACGAGCAGTACTTC
CDR3 protein: CASSPGKGVSYEQYF
J gene: TRBJ2-7
D gene: .
clone size: .
V gene: TRBV18

CDR3 DNA: TGTGCCAGCAGCTGGACTAGCGGGAGCACAGATACGCAGTATTTT
CDR3 protein: CASSWTSGSTDTQYF
J gene: TRBJ2-3
D gene: TRBD2
clone size: .
V gene: TRBV7-3

CDR3 DNA: TGTGCCAGCACCACGAGACCGGGACTAGCGGGCGAGCAGTACTTC
CDR3 protein: CASTTRPGLAGEQYF
J gene: TRBJ2-7
D gene: TRBD2
clone size: few
V gene: TRBV27

CDR3 DNA: TGTGCTTACGAAATTTCCCGGGGGAACACTGAAGCTTTCTTT
CDR3 protein: CAYEISRGNTEAFF
J gene: TRBJ1-1
D gene: .
clone size: .
V gene: TRBV30

CDR3 DNA: TGCAACACAGGGTGTGACTGCTGGGGCTACACCTTC
CDR3 protein: CNTGCDCWGYTF
J gene: TRBJ1-2
D gene: .
clone size: .
V gene: TRBV29-1

CDR3 DNA: TGTGCCTGGAGTCTTGGGGCGGGGAATTCACCCCTCCACTTT
CDR3 protein: CAWSLGAGNSPLHF
J gene: TRBJ1-6
D gene: .
clone size: .
V gene: TRBV30

CDR3 DNA: TGTGCCGGGGGGACAGGCGGAGGTAGCACTGAAGCTTTCTTT
CDR3 protein: CAGGTGGGSTEAFF
J gene: TRBJ1-1
D gene: TRBD1
clone size: .
V gene: TRBV6-5

CDR3 DNA: TGTGCCAGCAGCCCCCAGAATTGGCCTAGCGGGGGGCGCAATGAGCAGTTCTTC
CDR3 protein: CASSPQNWPSGGRNEQFF
J gene: TRBJ2-1
D gene: TRBD2
clone size: once
V gene: TRBV7-9

CDR3 DNA: TGTGCCTGGAGTGTACCCCCAGGGGCCCCCTACGAGCAGTACTTC
CDR3 protein: CAWSVPPGAPYEQYF
J gene: TRBJ2-7
D gene: .
clone size: .
V gene: TRBV30

CDR3 DNA: TGTGCCAGCGCGACTGAGACAGGCCTAAGGGGAGGCTACACCTTC
CDR3 protein: CASATETGLRGGYTF
J gene: TRBJ1-2
D gene: .
clone size: .
V gene: TRBV6-5